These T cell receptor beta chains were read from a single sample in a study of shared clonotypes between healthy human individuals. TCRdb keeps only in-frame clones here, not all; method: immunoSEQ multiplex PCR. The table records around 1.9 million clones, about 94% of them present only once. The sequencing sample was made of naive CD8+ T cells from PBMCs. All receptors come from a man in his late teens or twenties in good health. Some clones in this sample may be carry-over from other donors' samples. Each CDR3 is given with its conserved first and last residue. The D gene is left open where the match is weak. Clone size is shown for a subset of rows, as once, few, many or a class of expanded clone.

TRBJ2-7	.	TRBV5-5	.	TGTGCCAGCAGCTTGGGAATTCCCGCGGACGAGCAGTACTTC	CASSLGIPADEQYF
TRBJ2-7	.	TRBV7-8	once	TGTGCCAGCAGCGGCTCTTGGGACGAGCAGTACTTC	CASSGSWDEQYF
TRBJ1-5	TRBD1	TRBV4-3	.	TGCGCCAGCAGCCAAGGGACAGGGATCAATCAGCCCCAGCATTTT	CASSQGTGINQPQHF
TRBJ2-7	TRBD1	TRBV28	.	TGTGCCAGCAGTCCCAGGACAGGGAGAAACGAGCAGTACTTC	CASSPRTGRNEQYF
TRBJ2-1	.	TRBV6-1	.	TGTGCCAGCAAGACTAGTCCTTTAAGCAATGAGCAGTTCTTC	CASKTSPLSNEQFF
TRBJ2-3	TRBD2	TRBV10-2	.	TGCGCCAGCAATCTACTAGCGGGAGGGCCGACAGATACGCAGTATTTT	CASNLLAGGPTDTQYF
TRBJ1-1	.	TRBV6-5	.	TGTGCCAGCAGTTATTGGGGGGGAAGCCACACTGAAGCTTTCTTT	CASSYWGGSHTEAFF
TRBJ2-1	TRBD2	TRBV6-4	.	TGTGCCAGCAGTGAGTCTAGCGGGAGGGCTAGCTACAATGAGCAGTTCTTC	CASSESSGRASYNEQFF
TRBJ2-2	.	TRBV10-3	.	TGTGCCATCAGTGACACCCAAGCAAACACCGGGGAGCTGTTTTTT	CAISDTQANTGELFF
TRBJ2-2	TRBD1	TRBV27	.	TGTGCCAGCAGTCATACCGGGACAGGGAACACCGGGGAGCTGTTTTTT	CASSHTGTGNTGELFF
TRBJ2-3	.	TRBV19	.	TGTGCCAGTACACCGACAGCCAGTACCACAGATACGCAGTATTTT	CASTPTASTTDTQYF
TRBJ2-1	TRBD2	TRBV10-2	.	TGCGCCAGCAGCTCCGGGACTAGCGGGAGTGGCTCCTACAATGAGCAGTTCTTC	CASSSGTSGSGSYNEQFF
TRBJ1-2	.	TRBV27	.	TGTGCCAGCAGTTTAAGGGCAGGATCGAATGGCTACACCTTC	CASSLRAGSNGYTF
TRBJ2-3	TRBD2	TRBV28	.	TGTGCCAGCAGTTTATTAACAGCGGGAGTTGTAGATACGCAGTATTTT	CASSLLTAGVVDTQYF